The 21 T cell receptor beta chains in this list originate from one sample, sequenced in a study of T cell responses to AZD1222 COVID-19 vaccine. Repertoires were generated with immunoSEQ multiplex PCR, while TCRdb's copy carries only in-frame clones and drops some. This table has roughly 150,000 clones, 92% appearing once. Sample: peripheral blood, taken 28 days after the second AZD1222 dose. Every receptor here comes from an adult who received the AZD1222 COVID-19 vaccine.

The rearrangement links TRBV6-5 to TRBJ1-5; D is ambiguous. CDR1 and CDR2 from the germline V gene are MNHEY and SVGAGI. Trimming left V 6 bases short and J 6 bases short, with 9 bases between. CDR3 length: 12 amino acids. The CDR3 DNA follows: TGTGCCAGCAGCCGGGCAGGTCAGCCCCAGCATTTT. This gives the protein CASSRAGQPQHF.

V usage is TRBV15 and J usage is TRBJ2-3; weak D call: TRBD2 (5 bases). Trimming shortened V by 1 base and J by 1 base, and 6 bases separated the two germline ends. Looked up from germline, CDR1 is LNHNV and CDR2 is YYDKDF (reference sequence). This CDR3 contains 14 residues. CDR3: CATSRVRGTDTQYF. For the CDR3, the DNA is TGTGCCACCAGCAGAGTGAGGGGCACAGATACGCAGTATTTT.

The chain links TRBV20-1 to TRBJ2-1; D gene uncertain. This CDR3 region has 11 residues. Germline V CDR1 and CDR2: DFQATT, SNEGSKA (reference sequence). V shed 6 bases and J shed 3 bases, with 6 bases lying between them. The CDR3 DNA reads as TGCAGTGCAGGCGACTACAATGAGCAGTTCTTC. This encodes CSAGDYNEQFF.

The V and J genes are TRBV18 and TRBJ1-1; unclear D gene. This CDR3 region has 13 residues. Trimming pared 3 bases from V and 1 base from J, leaving 6 bases between. Germline V gene lookup returns CDR1 KGHSH and CDR2 LQKENI. The CDR3 nucleotides read TGTGCCAGCTCACCCGGGGAGAACACTGAAGCTTTCTTT. Its translation is CASSPGENTEAFF.

The V call is TRBV28, the J call TRBJ1-2; D remains unclear. Germline V gives CDR1 MDHEN, CDR2 SYDVKM. There are 15 residues in the CDR3. Between the trimmed V and J ends, which lost 5 bases and 4 bases, there was a span of 17 bases. The CDR3 DNA reads TGTGCCAGCAGTCTAATCCCGGTTAAGGCCTATGGCTACACCTTC. It codes for CASSLIPVKAYGYTF.

The rearrangement joins TRBV19 to TRBJ2-1; 9 bases align to TRBD2. J was trimmed by 6 bases and V by 7 bases; bases with no gene match: 10. The CDR3 sequence is 15 residues long. Germline CDR1 LNHDA, CDR2 SQIVND (reference sequence). CDR3 amino acids: CASNPGLAVLNEQFF. The CDR3 DNA reads as TGTGCCAGTAATCCGGGACTAGCCGTACTCAATGAGCAGTTCTTC.

The chain uses TRBV28 and TRBJ2-7; D ambiguous. CDR1 MDHEN and CDR2 SYDVKM come from the germline V gene. V was trimmed by 3 bases and J by 2 bases, leaving 8 bases between them. This CDR3 has 13 amino acids. The CDR3 reads CASSFRYPYEQYF. For the CDR3, the DNA is TGTGCCAGCAGTTTTCGATATCCCTACGAGCAGTACTTC.

A single count supports this clone. The rearrangement uses TRBV28 and TRBJ2-7, with TRBD2 identical over 12 bases. J lost 7 bases, V lost 6 bases, and 10 bases had no gene match. The CDR3 extends over 15 amino acids. The germline V gene encodes CDR1 MDHEN and CDR2 SYDVKM. This CDR3 is CASSPLAGGPREQYF. DNA for the CDR3: TGTGCCAGCAGCCCCCTAGCGGGAGGGCCGCGGGAGCAGTACTTC. The complete variable domain, with remaining parts taken from reference TRBV28 and TRBJ2-7, reads DVKVTQSSRYLVKRTGEKVFLECVQDMDHENMFWYRQDPGLGLRLIYFSYDVKMKEKGDIPEGYSVSREKKERFSLILESASTNQTSMYLCASSPLAGGPREQYFGPGTRLTVT.

This chain connects TRBV5-6 to TRBJ2-7; 9 positions match TRBD2. After removal of 0 bases from V and 2 bases from J, the junction contained 6 bases not matched to a gene. The germline V gene encodes CDR1 SGHDT and CDR2 YYEEEE. The CDR3 extends over 16 amino acids. The CDR3 spells CASSLVRGRVPYEQYF. In DNA, the CDR3 is TGTGCCAGCAGCTTGGTACGCGGGAGGGTACCCTACGAGCAGTACTTC.

The V and J genes are TRBV7-9 and TRBJ2-1; 10 nucleotides line up with TRBD2. V gave up 1 base and J gave up 3 bases; unmatched junction bases: 3. Germline values: CDR1 SEHNR, CDR2 FQNEAQ (reference sequence). The CDR3 has 16 amino acids. This CDR3 is CASSLGGTSVYNEQFF. CDR3 coding DNA: TGTGCCAGCAGCTTAGGGGGGACTAGCGTCTACAATGAGCAGTTCTTC.

V and J are TRBV30 and TRBJ2-7; 8 nucleotides align to TRBD1. This CDR3 is 14 amino acids long. With V trimmed by 2 bases and J by 2 bases, 5 bases remained unmatched. Germline CDR1 GTSNPN, CDR2 SVGIG (reference sequence). The DNA of the CDR3 is TGTGCCTGGAGTAGGGACAGGCTTGCCTACGAGCAGTACTTC. Residues: CAWSRDRLAYEQYF.

The chain links TRBV28 to TRBJ1-1, with a possible D match to TRBD1 (6 bases). V dropped 2 bases and J dropped 0 bases, with 10 bases sitting between them. The CDR3 totals 15 residues. From germline, CDR1 is MDHEN and CDR2 SYDVKM. The CDR3 sequence is CASSLRGAMNTEAFF. In DNA, the CDR3 is TGTGCCAGCAGTTTAAGGGGGGCGATGAACACTGAAGCTTTCTTT.

The rearrangement joins TRBV15 to TRBJ2-7, with 9 positions matching TRBD1. V was pared by 5 bases and J by 6 bases, with 11 bases of the junction left unmatched. The length of the CDR3 is 15 residues. Germline lookup yields CDR1 LNHNV and CDR2 YYDKDF (reference sequence). This CDR3 reads CATSGRRGTGLEQYF. CDR3 bases: TGTGCCACCAGCGGGCGCCGCGGGACAGGGCTCGAGCAGTACTTC. Based on the CDR3 plus reference TRBV15 and TRBJ2-7, the full variable domain is DAMVIQNPRYQVTQFGKPVTLSCSQTLNHNVMYWYQQKSSQAPKLLFHYYDKDFNNEADTPDNFQSRRPNTSFCFLDIRSPGLGDTAMYLCATSGRRGTGLEQYFGPGTRLTVT.

The rearrangement uses TRBV3-1 (or the pseudogene TRBV3-2) and TRBJ1-2; D perhaps matches TRBD1 (5 bases). Germline V gene lookup returns CDR1 LGHDT and CDR2 YNNKEL (reference sequence). Trimming shortened V by 4 bases and J by 8 bases, and 11 bases separated the two germline ends. The CDR3 consists of 12 residues. CDR3 sequence reads: CASSPGGGGYTF. CDR3 coding DNA: TGTGCCAGCAGCCCCGGTGGGGGGGGCTACACCTTC.

The chain has TRBV30 and TRBJ2-1; 10 bases line up with TRBD2. The germline gives CDR1 GTSNPN, CDR2 SVGIG (reference sequence). CDR3 length equals 14 residues. V lost 2 bases and J lost 6; bases outside the gene matches: 4. The CDR3 protein is CAWSLAGVGNEQFF. The CDR3 nucleotides are TGTGCCTGGAGTCTAGCGGGAGTAGGCAATGAGCAGTTCTTC.

This clone was recorded once. The chain couples TRBV3-1 (or the pseudogene TRBV3-2) to TRBJ2-2, with D unclear. The length of the CDR3 is 13 residues. Trimming stripped 2 bases from V and 7 bases from J, with 8 bases between. Germline V gene lookup returns CDR1 LGHDT and CDR2 YNNKEL (reference sequence). CDR3 nucleotides: TGTGCCAGCAGCCAACTTGATGGCGGGGAGCTGTTTTTT. Protein sequence: CASSQLDGGELFF.

V is TRBV7-8 and J is TRBJ2-1; a weak D match, TRBD2 (5 bases). The length of the CDR3 is 15 residues. V was pared by 1 base and J by 2 bases, with 9 bases between. Germline V gene lookup returns CDR1 SGHVS and CDR2 FQNEAQ. CDR3 region: CASSLVAGPYNEQFF. CDR3 sequence (DNA): TGTGCCAGCAGCTTAGTGGCGGGCCCCTACAATGAGCAGTTCTTC.

This clone was detected once. The chain employs TRBV6-2 or TRBV6-3 and TRBJ2-7, with a tentative D call TRBD1 (5 bases). The CDR3 loop spans 12 amino acids. Germline lookup yields CDR1 MNHEY and CDR2 SVGEGT. Trimming stripped 3 bases from V and 5 bases from J, with 8 bases between. In nucleotides, the CDR3 is TGTGCCAGCAGTTATGCAGGGCACGAGCAGTACTTC. Translation: CASSYAGHEQYF.

The V gene is TRBV27, the J gene TRBJ1-5; TRBD1 matches at 10 bases. This CDR3 spans 15 amino acids. V lost 5 bases and J lost 6; bases outside the gene matches: 7. Germline V gene lookup returns CDR1 MNHEY and CDR2 SMNVEV (reference sequence). CDR3 in amino acids: CASSVGQGLVQPQHF. The CDR3, as DNA: TGTGCCAGCAGTGTGGGACAGGGGTTGGTTCAGCCCCAGCATTTT.

J is TRBJ2-5 and V is TRBV6-5, with a weak D call TRBD2 (6 bases). The CDR3 contains 14 residues. Germline V gives CDR1 MNHEY, CDR2 SVGAGI. V lost 7 bases and J 5 bases, leaving 17 bases between the germline ends. CDR3 in DNA: TGTGCCAGCACCCAAGGAGGGGCTAGTGAGACCCAGTACTTC. This codes for CASTQGGASETQYF.

This chain connects TRBV18 to TRBJ1-3; weak D call: TRBD1 (5 bases). Trimming removed 6 bases at V and 0 bases at J, with 15 bases between. The CDR3 has 16 residues. Germline V CDR1 and CDR2: KGHSH, LQKENI. Here the CDR3 reads CASSLETVVSGNTIYF. DNA for the CDR3: TGTGCCAGCTCCCTGGAGACAGTAGTCTCTGGAAACACCATATATTTT. Combining the CDR3 with reference TRBV18 and TRBJ1-3 gives the whole variable domain NAGVMQNPRHLVRRRGQEARLRCSPMKGHSHVYWYRQLPEEGLKFMVYLQKENIIDESGMPKERFSAEFPKEGPSILRIQQVVRGDSAAYFCASSLETVVSGNTIYFGEGSWLTVV.